The 18 T cell receptor beta chains reported below all come from one sample, sequenced in a study of identical twins (dated by TCRdb to the mid-2010s). Library creation used 5' RACE. These reads were obtained on an Illumina HiSeq 2000. TCRdb reran the public reads through fastp at Q25 and MiXCR, keeping productive beta chains. CDR3 protein sequences are deduplicated, and each keeps its most common genes and DNA. The sample includes about 690,000 distinct CDR3 sequences, with around 6.1% observed a single time. The ten largest account for 1.5% to 2% of the sample. Input material: naive T cells sorted from blood. This sample's cell subset or site label indicates: cells isolated with a human naive T-cell isolation kit. The receptors come from a man younger than 35 in good health.

The genes are TRBV6-1 and TRBJ1-2; possibly TRBD1 for D (5 bases). V lost 4 bases and J 5 bases, leaving 17 bases between the germline ends. Germline V gene sequence: CDR1 MNHNS, CDR2 SASEGT. This CDR3 is 15 amino acids long. The CDR3 DNA follows: TGTGCCAGCAGTGCCCAGGGCCAGGGTGGATATGGCTACACCTTC. Amino acids: CASSAQGQGGYGYTF.

The rearrangement joins TRBV24-1 to TRBJ2-1; tentatively, D is TRBD2 (6 bases). The CDR3 is made up of 14 amino acids. Germline values: CDR1 KGHDR, CDR2 SFDVKD. Deletions cut 4 bases from V and 8 bases from J, with 14 bases between. CDR3 sequence: CATSDRKTGDEQFF. The DNA for the CDR3 is TGTGCCACCAGTGACAGAAAGACGGGGGATGAGCAGTTCTTC.

This clonotype has at least ten counts. The chain joins TRBV11-1 to TRBJ2-3, with D possibly matching TRBD1 (6 bases). V was pared by 5 bases and J by 2 bases, with 14 bases between. There are 15 residues in the CDR3. Germline CDR1 SGHAT, CDR2 FQDESV (reference sequence). CDR3 nucleotide sequence: TGTGCCAGCAGCCTCATGACAGGTTCCACAGATACGCAGTATTTT. Its translation is CASSLMTGSTDTQYF.

This clonotype turned up a few times. The gene calls are TRBV24-1 and TRBJ1-5; D uncertain. V was cut by 2 bases and J by 0 bases, with 13 bases left in between. The CDR3 consists of 17 residues. The germline CDR1 and CDR2 sequences are KGHDR and SFDVKD. In nucleotides, the CDR3 is TGTGCCACCAGTGATTCCCGCCGGACGGGTAGCAATCAGCCCCAGCATTTT. Translation gives CATSDSRRTGSNQPQHF.

This clonotype was seen at least ten times. The gene calls are TRBV20-1 and TRBJ2-3; 10 bases match TRBD2. The CDR3 consists of 15 residues. The trim removed 0 bases at V and 10 bases at J, leaving 10 bases unmatched. Germline V gene data show CDR1 as DFQATT and CDR2 as SNEGSKA (reference sequence). CDR3: CSARDRGAGGGSQYF. CDR3 bases: TGCAGTGCTAGAGATCGAGGAGCGGGAGGGGGCTCGCAGTATTTT.

This clonotype was seen at least ten times. J is TRBJ2-4 and V is TRBV5-1; 10 nucleotides agree with TRBD1. CDR3 size: 14 residues. Germline loops: CDR1 SGHRS, CDR2 YFSETQ. The J segment lost 7 bases and the V segment lost 7 bases, leaving 8 bases of the junction unmatched. Written as DNA, the CDR3 is TGCGCCAGCGCGACGGGACAGGGGATGAACATTCAGTACTTC. Residues: CASATGQGMNIQYF.

This clonotype was picked up a small number of times. The CDR3 DNA follows: TGCAGTGCTCAGGGGGGCTACACCTTC. Protein sequence: CSAQGGYTF. The V and J genes are TRBV20-1 and TRBJ1-2; maybe TRBD1 (6 bases). The length of the CDR3 is 9 residues. Trimming removed 5 bases at V and 8 bases at J, with 6 bases between. Germline-derived CDR1 and CDR2 are DFQATT and SNEGSKA (reference sequence).

The V gene is TRBV7-2, the J gene TRBJ1-1; D call uncertain. CDR3 length equals 12 residues. Looked up from germline, CDR1 is SGHTA and CDR2 is FQGNSA. V lost 5 bases, J lost 3 bases, and 7 bases lay in between. CDR3 loop: CASSPQYTEAFF. The CDR3 region has the DNA TGTGCCAGCAGCCCGCAATACACTGAAGCTTTCTTT.

This clonotype was observed a few times. V and J are TRBV30 and TRBJ2-1, with TRBD2 as a possible D gene (5 bases). Germline CDR1 is GTSNPN and CDR2 is SVGIG (reference sequence). V was pared by 5 bases and J by 6 bases, with 11 bases between. CDR3 length: 12 residues. DNA for the CDR3: TGTGCCTGGGAAGCCGGACTCAATGAGCAGTTCTTC. Protein product: CAWEAGLNEQFF. Variable domain in full (rest from reference TRBV30 and TRBJ2-1): SQTIHQWPATLVQPVGSPLSLECTVEGTSNPNLYWYRQAAGRGLQLLFYSVGIGQISSEVPQNLSASRPQDRQFILSSKKLLLSDSGFYLCAWEAGLNEQFFGPGTRLTVL.

This clonotype was seen repeatedly, ten times or more. The rearrangement links TRBV6-1 to TRBJ2-1; 9 bases align to TRBD2. V lost 5 bases and J lost 5; bases outside the gene matches: 7. This CDR3 has 15 amino acids. CDR1 MNHNS and CDR2 SASEGT come from the germline V gene. The DNA of the CDR3 is TGTGCCAGCAGTACCCAAGCGGGAGGAGACAATGAGCAGTTCTTC. Protein product: CASSTQAGGDNEQFF.

This clonotype was counted only a few times. V usage is TRBV18 and J usage is TRBJ2-7; weak D call: TRBD1 (6 bases). There are 15 residues in the CDR3. From germline, CDR1 is KGHSH and CDR2 LQKENI. The ends were cut back, 2 bases at V and 6 bases at J, with 17 bases in the middle. The CDR3 region is CASSPDSSTGSEQYV. The CDR3, as DNA: TGTGCCAGCTCACCAGATTCTTCGACAGGCTCCGAGCAGTACGTC.

There are many counts of this clonotype. This chain links TRBV5-5 with TRBJ1-5; D remains ambiguous. The germline gives CDR1 SGHKS, CDR2 YYEKEE (reference sequence). The V end lost 0 bases, the J end lost 9 bases, and 16 bases lay between the germline ends. The CDR3 is made up of 15 amino acids. As DNA, the CDR3 is TGTGCCAGCAGCTTGGGGTTTCTTCCCCGAGGGCCCCAGCATTTT. Translated: CASSLGFLPRGPQHF.

Of note for this clonotype: A much larger clone differs from this one at a single base, so this may be a read error. The gene calls are TRBV6-5 and TRBJ2-7, with 7 bases identical to TRBD1. J was trimmed by 5 bases and V by 2 bases; bases with no gene match: 9. Germline V gene data show CDR1 as MNHEY and CDR2 as SVGAGI. This CDR3 is 15 amino acids long. DNA of the CDR3: TGTGCCAGCAGTTACGGGTTACAGGGGTCCCACGAGCAGTACTTC. This sequence encodes CASSYGLQGSHEQYF.

The genes are TRBV19 and TRBJ2-1, with D maybe TRBD1 (6 bases). Trimming shortened V by 5 bases and J by 8 bases, and 16 bases separated the two germline ends. Per the germline V gene, CDR1 is LNHDA and CDR2 is SQIVND (reference sequence). This CDR3 spans 14 amino acids. The CDR3 loop is CASSPLDRPHEQFF. The CDR3 DNA reads TGTGCCAGTAGTCCCCTGGACAGACCGCATGAGCAGTTCTTC.

This clonotype showed up many times. This rearrangement joins TRBV10-3 to TRBJ2-1, with TRBD1 matching over 9 bases. Per germline, CDR1 ENHRY and CDR2 SYGVKD. This CDR3 is 13 amino acids long. With V trimmed by 5 bases and J by 8 bases, 4 bases remained unmatched. The DNA for the CDR3 is TGTGCCATCAGTCTGACAGGGGGGGATGAGCAGTTCTTC. Translating gives CAISLTGGDEQFF.

This clonotype has ten or more counts. The rearrangement links TRBV7-9 to TRBJ2-1, with a tentative D call TRBD2 (5 bases). The V gene's germline CDR1 is SEHNR and CDR2 FQNEAQ (reference sequence). V lost 5 bases to trimming and J lost 0 bases, with 11 bases between them. CDR3 size: 15 residues. CDR3 residues: CASSRRDYSYNEQFF. CDR3 DNA: TGTGCCAGCAGCCGCCGGGATTACTCCTACAATGAGCAGTTCTTC.

This clonotype was seen at least ten times. J is TRBJ1-1 and V is TRBV11-2; D is ambiguous. Per germline, CDR1 SGHAT and CDR2 FQNNGV. This CDR3 contains 11 residues. V dropped 4 bases and J dropped 5 bases, with 5 bases sitting between them. CDR3 amino acids: CASSYVTEAFF. The DNA for the CDR3 is TGTGCCAGCAGCTACGTAACTGAAGCTTTCTTT.

The chain carries TRBV7-2 and TRBJ2-4; 10 bases are a match to TRBD2. Germline loops: CDR1 SGHTA, CDR2 FQGNSA. The CDR3 is made up of 15 amino acids. V trimming: 3 bases; J trimming: 8 bases; junction bases outside the gene matches: 7. The CDR3 bases are TGTGCCAGCAGCTTCCCCCCCGGACTAGCGGACATTCAGTACTTC. Translation: CASSFPPGLADIQYF. Looking up the rest from reference TRBV7-2 and TRBJ2-4 gives the full variable domain: GAGVSQSPSNKVTEKGKDVELRCDPISGHTALYWYRQSLGQGLEFLIYFQGNSAPDKSGLPSDRFSAERTGGSVSTLTIQRTQQEDSAVYLCASSFPPGLADIQYFGAGTRLSVL.